This passage covers 23 T cell receptor beta chains from one sample sequenced in a study of CD8+ T cells in alopecia areata. Noted treatment: oral pan-JAK inhibitor, 5-10 mg twice daily. Extraction and reverse transcription of RNA yielded cDNA as the sequencing template. Only in-frame clones appear in the TCRdb table, and some are missing; sequencing was by immunoSEQ multiplex PCR. The data hold more than 200,000 clones, with 64% observed a single time. The material sequenced was CD4+ T cells sorted from blood, taken at week 4, from a patient treated with tofacitinib. The receptors were gathered from a human donor with alopecia areata.

The V gene is TRBV5-6, the J gene TRBJ2-4; 9 bases are a match to TRBD1. This CDR3 comprises 13 residues. CDR1 SGHDT and CDR2 YYEEEE come from the germline V gene. The V and J ends lost 3 bases and 5 bases, in that order; junction bases with no gene match: 0. The CDR3 loop reads CASSWTGENIQYF. DNA for the CDR3: TGTGCCAGCAGCTGGACAGGGGAAAACATTCAGTACTTC.

This clone turned up a few times. The rearrangement joins TRBV4-1 to TRBJ1-1, with D perhaps TRBD1 (6 bases). Trimming took off 4 bases at V and 1 base at J, with 7 bases between the two ends. This CDR3 spans 13 amino acids. Looked up from germline, CDR1 is MGHRA and CDR2 is YSYEKL. The CDR3: CASSRQENTEAFF. The CDR3 DNA sequence: TGCGCCAGCAGCCGACAGGAGAACACTGAAGCTTTCTTT.

V usage is TRBV4-3 and J usage is TRBJ2-7, with TRBD1 identical over 9 bases. The ends lost 5 bases at V and 6 bases at J; junction bases unmatched: 5. The V gene's germline CDR1 is LGHNA and CDR2 YSLEER. The CDR3 covers 13 residues. The CDR3 spells CASSVYRGLEQYF. CDR3 nucleotide sequence: TGCGCCAGCAGCGTATACAGGGGGCTCGAGCAGTACTTC.

This clone appeared a few times. The rearrangement joins TRBV11-2 to TRBJ1-6; TRBD1 matches 7 bases. Germline V gene data show CDR1 as SGHAT and CDR2 as FQNNGV. V dropped 5 bases and J dropped 0; count of bases not matched to a gene: 4. There are 16 residues in the CDR3. CDR3 sequence (DNA): TGTGCCAGCAGCCTCAGGGGGAACTCCTATAATTCACCCCTCCACTTT. This translates into CASSLRGNSYNSPLHF.

V is TRBV30 and J is TRBJ1-2; tentative D call: TRBD1 (5 bases). The germline V gene encodes CDR1 GTSNPN and CDR2 SVGIG (reference sequence). The length of the CDR3 is 14 residues. Trimming pared 2 bases from V and 2 bases from J, leaving 12 bases between. CDR3 sequence reads: CAWSYPGHNYGYTF. The CDR3, as DNA: TGTGCCTGGAGTTACCCCGGACACAACTATGGCTACACCTTC.

This chain joins TRBV11-2 and TRBJ2-7; 9 bases line up with TRBD2. Germline V gene data show CDR1 as SGHAT and CDR2 as FQNNGV. V dropped 4 bases and J dropped 0; count of bases not matched to a gene: 4. CDR3 length: 15 residues. The CDR3 coding sequence is TGTGCCAGCAGCTGGACTAGCGCTAGCTCCTACGAGCAGTACTTC. Translated: CASSWTSASSYEQYF.

V and J are TRBV5-1 and TRBJ2-5; D is uncertain. The germline V gene has CDR1 SGHRS and CDR2 YFSETQ. CDR3 size: 12 residues. The V end was cut by 1 base, the J end by 5 bases, with 6 bases between. The CDR3 protein is CASSLWGETQYF. CDR3 DNA: TGCGCCAGCAGCTTGTGGGGTGAGACCCAGTACTTC.

The CDR3 bases are TGCGCCAGCAGCCAACGATATGGCGCAACTAATGAAAAACTGTTTTTT. Its translation: CASSQRYGATNEKLFF. The chain couples TRBV4-3 to TRBJ1-4; no reliable D call. The CDR3 consists of 16 residues. The ends were cut back, 2 bases at V and 0 bases at J, with 10 bases in the middle. The germline V gene encodes CDR1 LGHNA and CDR2 YSLEER.

The V call is TRBV7-2, the J call TRBJ2-7; unclear D gene. The CDR3 runs to 12 residues. Deletions cut 1 base from V and 10 bases from J, with 11 bases between. CDR1 is SGHTA, CDR2 FQGNSA, per germline. The CDR3 loop reads CASSLGPRGQYF. The CDR3 DNA is TGTGCCAGCAGCTTAGGGCCTAGAGGACAGTACTTC.

This clone showed up just a few times. The chain links TRBV7-9 to TRBJ1-5, with D possibly TRBD1 on 6 matching bases. V lost 0 bases, J lost 7 bases, and 7 bases lay in between. Germline values: CDR1 SEHNR, CDR2 FQNEAQ (reference sequence). The CDR3 totals 13 residues. CDR3 sequence: CASSLAGGQPQHF. CDR3 nucleotides: TGTGCCAGCAGCTTAGCGGGGGGCCAGCCCCAGCATTTT.

The V gene is TRBV30, the J gene TRBJ2-5; D gene unclear. Per germline, CDR1 GTSNPN and CDR2 SVGIG (reference sequence). The CDR3 length is 11 residues. Trimming removed 2 bases at V and 4 bases at J, with 5 bases between. CDR3 in DNA: TGTGCCTGGAGTTCTTTAGAGACCCAGTACTTC. It is translated as CAWSSLETQYF.

The chain joins TRBV4-1 to TRBJ1-6; TRBD1 matches at 8 bases. Trimming at V came to 4 bases and at J to 7 bases, leaving 6 bases not matched to a gene. CDR3 length equals 15 residues. CDR1 MGHRA and CDR2 YSYEKL come from the germline V gene. CDR3: CASSRAGQENSPLHF. The CDR3 DNA follows: TGCGCCAGCAGCCGAGCGGGACAGGAGAATTCACCCCTCCACTTT.

The CDR3 sequence: CASSLGGSSYNEQFF. The CDR3 DNA sequence: TGCGCCAGCAGTCTCGGGGGGAGCTCCTACAATGAGCAGTTCTTC. The V gene is TRBV5-1, the J gene TRBJ2-1, with 7 bases matching TRBD2. The CDR3 length is 15 residues. Germline V lookup: CDR1 SGHRS, CDR2 YFSETQ. Trimming cost V 5 bases and J 0 bases; bases outside gene matches: 5. Looking up the rest from reference TRBV5-1 and TRBJ2-1 gives the full variable domain: KAGVTQTPRYLIKTRGQQVTLSCSPISGHRSVSWYQQTPGQGLQFLFEYFSETQRNKGNFPGRFSGRQFSNSRSEMNVSTLELGDSALYLCASSLGGSSYNEQFFGPGTRLTVL.

The V and J genes are TRBV9 and TRBJ2-1; tentatively, D is TRBD2 (6 bases). CDR1 is SGDLS and CDR2 is YYNGEE in the germline V gene. The V and J ends lost 0 bases and 5 bases respectively, with 15 bases between them. This CDR3 comprises 16 residues. The CDR3 loop reads CASSVAPSRGNNEQFF. CDR3 sequence (DNA): TGTGCCAGCAGCGTAGCCCCTAGTCGGGGGAACAATGAGCAGTTCTTC.

The chain links TRBV29-1 to TRBJ1-2, with a tentative D call TRBD1 (6 bases). The germline V gene has CDR1 SQVTM and CDR2 ANQGSEA. The V end was cut by 6 bases, the J end by 6 bases, with 14 bases between. The CDR3 covers 12 residues. The CDR3 DNA sequence: TGCAGCGTGTCAGGGGCAGGGAATGGCTACACCTTC. Protein sequence: CSVSGAGNGYTF.

This clone was detected only once. J is TRBJ2-1 and V is TRBV29-1; TRBD1 agrees at 11 bases. The CDR3 is 15 residues long. Germline values: CDR1 SQVTM, CDR2 ANQGSEA. In DNA, the CDR3 is TGCAGTTACCTAACCGGGACAGGGGGTAGCAATGAGCAGTTCTTC. The encoded protein is CSYLTGTGGSNEQFF.

The chain recombines TRBV30 with TRBJ1-2; TRBD1 is a possible D gene (5 bases). V was clipped by 2 bases and J by 5 bases, with 15 bases between them. The germline V gene has CDR1 GTSNPN and CDR2 SVGIG (reference sequence). The CDR3 is 14 amino acids. The CDR3 loop is CAWSTPTGGYGYTF. As DNA, the CDR3 is TGTGCCTGGAGTACCCCCACAGGTGGATATGGCTACACCTTC. Using reference TRBV30 and TRBJ1-2 for the parts outside the CDR3, the full variable domain is SQTIHQWPATLVQPVGSPLSLECTVEGTSNPNLYWYRQAAGRGLQLLFYSVGIGQISSEVPQNLSASRPQDRQFILSSKKLLLSDSGFYLCAWSTPTGGYGYTFGSGTRLTVV.

Here the CDR3 reads CASTSPSSYEQYF. For the CDR3, the DNA is TGTGCCAGCACCTCCCCCAGCTCCTACGAGCAGTACTTC. The chain joins TRBV6-5 to TRBJ2-7, with D unclear. The CDR3 has 13 residues. V lost 7 bases and J 0 bases, leaving 10 bases between the germline ends. The germline CDR1 and CDR2 sequences are MNHEY and SVGAGI.

This clone has only one observation. The chain joins TRBV6-5 to TRBJ2-6, with D tentatively TRBD1 or TRBD2 (5 bases each). Germline V lookup: CDR1 MNHEY, CDR2 SVGAGI. The CDR3 is made up of 16 amino acids. Between the trimmed V and J ends, which lost 0 bases and 4 bases, there was a span of 10 bases. The CDR3 is CASSYSLGDGANVLTF. CDR3 sequence (DNA): TGTGCCAGCAGTTACTCTTTGGGGGACGGGGCCAACGTCCTGACTTTC.

This chain links TRBV2 with TRBJ1-2; D unclear. The CDR3 runs to 12 residues. CDR1 and CDR2 (germline): SNHLY, FYNNEI. The ends were cut back, 6 bases at V and 7 bases at J, with 12 bases in the middle. CDR3 in amino acids: CASSLDLGGYTF. DNA for the CDR3: TGTGCCAGCAGCTTGGATCTCGGTGGCTACACCTTC.

This chain links TRBV30 with TRBJ1-2; TRBD1 is a possible D gene (6 bases). The CDR3 runs to 13 residues. Trimming removed 6 bases at V and 5 bases at J, with 16 bases between. The germline gives CDR1 GTSNPN, CDR2 SVGIG (reference sequence). The CDR3 loop reads CACTGYGKYGYTF. As DNA, the CDR3 is TGTGCCTGTACAGGGTACGGAAAGTATGGCTACACCTTC.

The gene calls are TRBV30 and TRBJ1-1; 9 nucleotides line up with TRBD1. Germline CDR1 reads GTSNPN; CDR2 reads SVGIG (reference sequence). The CDR3 length is 15 residues. The J segment lost 1 base and the V segment lost 2 bases, leaving 5 bases of the junction unmatched. The CDR3 DNA reads as TGTGCCTGGAGTCTCCCGGGACAGGGGAACACTGAAGCTTTCTTT. This sequence encodes CAWSLPGQGNTEAFF.

CDR3 amino acids: CASSMPGSSYEQYF. The CDR3 DNA reads as TGTGCCAGCAGTATGCCAGGGTCCTCCTACGAGCAGTACTTC. The chain uses TRBV25-1 and TRBJ2-7; tentatively, D is TRBD1 (5 bases). The CDR3 sequence is 14 residues long. Per the germline V gene, CDR1 is MGHDK and CDR2 is SYGVNS. Trimming took 5 bases from V and 0 from J, leaving 11 bases between them.